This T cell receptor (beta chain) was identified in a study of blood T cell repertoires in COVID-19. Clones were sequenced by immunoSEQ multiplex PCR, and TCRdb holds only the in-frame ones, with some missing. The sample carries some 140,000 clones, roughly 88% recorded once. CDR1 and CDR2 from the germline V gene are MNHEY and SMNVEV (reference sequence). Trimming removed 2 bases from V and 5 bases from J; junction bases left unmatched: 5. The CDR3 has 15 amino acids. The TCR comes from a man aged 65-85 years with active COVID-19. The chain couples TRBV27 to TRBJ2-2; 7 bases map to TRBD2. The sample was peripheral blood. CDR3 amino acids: CASSLGGRGTGELFF. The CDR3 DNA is TGTGCCAGCAGTTTAGGCGGGAGAGGTACCGGGGAGCTGTTTTTT.